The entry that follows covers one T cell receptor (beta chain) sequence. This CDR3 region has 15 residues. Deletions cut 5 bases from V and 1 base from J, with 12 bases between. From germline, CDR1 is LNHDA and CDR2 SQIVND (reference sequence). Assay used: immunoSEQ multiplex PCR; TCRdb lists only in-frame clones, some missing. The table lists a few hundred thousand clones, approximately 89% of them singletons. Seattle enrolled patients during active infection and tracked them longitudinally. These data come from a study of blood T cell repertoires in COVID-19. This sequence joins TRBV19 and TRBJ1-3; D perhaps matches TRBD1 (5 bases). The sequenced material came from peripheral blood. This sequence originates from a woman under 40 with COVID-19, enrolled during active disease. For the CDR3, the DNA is TGTGCCAGTAGTTTGCCAGGGTATTCTGGAAACACCATATATTTT. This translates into CASSLPGYSGNTIYF.